Sequencing of this T cell receptor beta chain was carried out in a study of shared clonotypes between healthy human individuals (dated by TCRdb to 2019 to 2021). Some background on the complete study: The cohort comprised a couple of women and a few men aged 18 to 49 years. Leukapheresis yielded between about 0.94 and 8.9 billion PBMCs per donor. Libraries were prepared and TCR repertoires were sequenced by different laboratories using diverse techniques, in order to increase sequencing depth and limit assay-specific biases. For each donor, CD4 naive and CD4 memory were each run on three plates, CD8 naive on two plates, and CD8 memory on one plate. To estimate repertoire size and how much clonotypes are shared between individuals, the study performed deep sequencing of blood TCR repertoires from five healthy adults.

Using the deep immunoSEQ assay, TCR CDR3 regions were amplified from genomic DNA by multiplex PCR. Extracted genomic DNA from each cell subset was distributed evenly across all wells of several immunoSEQ 96-well plates, and each plate was treated as a replicate. Each replicate PCR for sorted subsets received around 210 ng genomic DNA, equal to 30,000 or so T cell genomes. The purified libraries were quantified using a Qubit 3.0 fluorometer, sized with a Bioanalyzer 2100, and then quantified again using the KAPA Library Quantification kit. Every immunoSEQ 96-well plate was sequenced on a separate single-read 150-cycle Illumina NextSeq 550 flow cell. As for the authors' bioinformatics: The immunoSEQ output contained only junctional sequences without quality scores, so filtering could not match that applied to full-length reads. To assign V/J genes and CDR3, sequences were annotated against IMGT germline references using PyIR, a Python wrapper for IgBLAST v1.9. Reads with weak V/J assignments (E-value above 1e-6), missing CDR3, stop codons, out-of-frame junctions, or ambiguous translated residues were removed. V3J clonotypes were defined as sequences sharing an identical inferred V gene, J gene, and CDR3 amino acid sequence. The percentage overlap between two repertoires was calculated by dividing the number of shared unique clonotypes by the size of the smaller repertoire. Three approaches were used to assess repertoire richness: RTK rarefaction, the Chao1 estimator, and Recon v2.1 estimates of unobserved clonotypes. Generation probabilities were computed with OLGA for all TCRbeta clonotypes obtained by the gDNA method from four donors. The table comes from immuneACCESS by way of TCRdb, which keeps in-frame sequences with V and J called. Part of the clones is missing from these tables; in studies checked, under half for an unresolved V gene and the rest for unknown reasons. The DNA was the basis for D and trimming; V, J and clone size are from that table. The sample table holds 600,000 or so clones, of which about 98% were seen once. Of the sample, 0.3% is held by the ten largest clones.

CD8 naive samples were obtained by positive selection for CCR7 among CD45RO-negative cells, yielding a CD45RA+CCR7+ population from which TemRA cells were excluded. Healthy HIV-negative adults with no recently reported acute infections or vaccinations were included as donors. All donors were Caucasian adults living in Nashville, Tennessee, USA. After blood collection by leukapheresis, PBMCs were isolated using Ficoll-Histopaque density gradient centrifugation and then cryopreserved in the vapor phase of liquid nitrogen. Analytical flow cytometry was used to check the purity and quantity of each magnetically sorted T cell population. From each sorted fraction, genomic DNA was isolated and quantified by UV absorbance on a Nanodrop 2000c. From the germline V gene, CDR1 is SGDLS and CDR2 is YYNGEE. V drops 3 bases and J drops 2 bases, leaving 8 bases in between. CDR3 length: 13 amino acids, cysteine to phenylalanine. Only the CDR3 DNA is retained, 39 bases long and in frame from the first base.

Study-level results and caveats: Even with the large sequencing depth, rarefaction of the sorted-subset datasets indicated that sequencing was incomplete. Sampling was restricted to blood, and TCR repertoires in tissue are likely to differ from TCR repertoires in blood. Because the study included only a small number of donors, the genetic and exposure-history diversity represented was limited. Naive subsets generally had larger estimated clonotype richness than memory subsets did. Across a few donors, approximately 4.9% of naive CD4, around 3.3% of naive CD8, under 2.5% of memory CD4, and around 0.4% of memory CD8 clonotypes were shared. Pairwise subsampling indicated that sequencing depth was expected to affect the degree of clonotype sharing among donors. Compared with non-shared clonotypes, clonotypes shared by all four sorted-subset donors had higher generation probabilities.

With respect to this clone: Its antigen remains unidentified. No base qualities exist here, and no much larger clone lies one base off it.

Specimen: naive CD8+ T cells sorted from blood. Taken with the paper, the label for cell subset or site translates to: CD45RA+CCR7+. This chain is built from TRBV9 and TRBJ1-2; the D gene cannot be resolved reliably. The TCR originated in a man aged 30 to 45 in good health. CDR3 reads: CASSASYNYGYTF. The DNA reads TGTGCCAGCAGCGCGAGTTACAACTATGGCTACACCTTC.